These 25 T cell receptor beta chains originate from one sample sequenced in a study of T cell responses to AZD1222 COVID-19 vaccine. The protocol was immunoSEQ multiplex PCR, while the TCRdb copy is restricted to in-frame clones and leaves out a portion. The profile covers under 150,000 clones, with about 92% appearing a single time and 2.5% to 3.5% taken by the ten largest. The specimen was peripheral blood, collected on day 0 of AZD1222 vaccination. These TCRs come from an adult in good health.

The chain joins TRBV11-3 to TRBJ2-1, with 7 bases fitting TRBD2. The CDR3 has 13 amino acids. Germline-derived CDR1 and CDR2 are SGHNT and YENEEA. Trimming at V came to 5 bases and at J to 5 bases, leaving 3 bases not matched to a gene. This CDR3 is CASSPGGDNEQFF. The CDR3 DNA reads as TGTGCCAGCAGCCCGGGGGGAGACAATGAGCAGTTCTTC.

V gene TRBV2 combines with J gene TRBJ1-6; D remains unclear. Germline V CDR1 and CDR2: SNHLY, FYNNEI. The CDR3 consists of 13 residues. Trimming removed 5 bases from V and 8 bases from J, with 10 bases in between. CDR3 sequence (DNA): TGTGCCAGCAGTCTAGAGAGGGATTCACCCCTCCACTTT. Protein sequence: CASSLERDSPLHF.

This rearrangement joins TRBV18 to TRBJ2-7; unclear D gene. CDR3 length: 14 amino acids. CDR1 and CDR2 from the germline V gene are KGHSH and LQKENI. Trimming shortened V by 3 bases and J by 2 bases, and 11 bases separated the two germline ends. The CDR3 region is CASSPGYPTYEQYF. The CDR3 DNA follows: TGTGCCAGCTCACCGGGGTACCCAACCTACGAGCAGTACTTC.

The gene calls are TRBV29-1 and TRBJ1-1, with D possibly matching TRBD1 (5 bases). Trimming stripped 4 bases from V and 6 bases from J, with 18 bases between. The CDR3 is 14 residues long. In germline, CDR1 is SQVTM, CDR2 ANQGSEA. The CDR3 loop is CSVVAPRGGPEAFF. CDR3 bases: TGCAGCGTTGTGGCACCACGGGGCGGCCCTGAAGCTTTCTTT.

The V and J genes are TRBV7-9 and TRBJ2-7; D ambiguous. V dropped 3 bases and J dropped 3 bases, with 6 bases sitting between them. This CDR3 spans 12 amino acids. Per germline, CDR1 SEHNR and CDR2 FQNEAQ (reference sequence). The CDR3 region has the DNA TGTGCCAGCAGCTTTCTAGGCTACGAGCAGTACTTC. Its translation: CASSFLGYEQYF.

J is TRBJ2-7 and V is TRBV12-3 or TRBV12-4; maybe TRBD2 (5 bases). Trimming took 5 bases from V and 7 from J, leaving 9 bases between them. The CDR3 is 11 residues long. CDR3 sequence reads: CASSRQREQYF. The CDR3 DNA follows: TGTGCCAGCAGTCGCCAGCGGGAGCAGTACTTC.

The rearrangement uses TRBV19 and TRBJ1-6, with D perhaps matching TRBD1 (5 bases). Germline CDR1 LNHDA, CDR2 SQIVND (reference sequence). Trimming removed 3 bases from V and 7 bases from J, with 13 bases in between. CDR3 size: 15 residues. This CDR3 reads CASSMQQATNSPLHF. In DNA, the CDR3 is TGTGCCAGTAGTATGCAACAGGCCACCAATTCACCCCTCCACTTT.

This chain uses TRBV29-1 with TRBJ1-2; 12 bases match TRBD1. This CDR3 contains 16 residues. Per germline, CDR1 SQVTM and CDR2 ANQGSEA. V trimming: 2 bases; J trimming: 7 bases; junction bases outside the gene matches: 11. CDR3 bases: TGCAGCGTTGAAACTGATCCGGGACAGGGGGCAGGTGGCTACACCTTC. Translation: CSVETDPGQGAGGYTF.

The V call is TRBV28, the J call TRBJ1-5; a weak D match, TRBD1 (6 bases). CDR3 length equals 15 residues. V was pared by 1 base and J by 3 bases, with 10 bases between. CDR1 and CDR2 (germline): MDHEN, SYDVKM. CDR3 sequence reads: CASSLSPGHNQPQHF. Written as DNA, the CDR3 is TGTGCCAGCAGTTTATCGCCGGGACACAATCAGCCCCAGCATTTT.

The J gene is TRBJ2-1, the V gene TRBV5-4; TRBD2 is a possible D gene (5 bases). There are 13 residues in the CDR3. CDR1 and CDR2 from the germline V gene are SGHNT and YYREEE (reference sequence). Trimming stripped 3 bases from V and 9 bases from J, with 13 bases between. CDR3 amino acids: CASSYVANGEQFF. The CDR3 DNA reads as TGTGCCAGCAGCTACGTAGCGAACGGTGAGCAGTTCTTC.

This chain's CDR3 is CASSHDSYNEQFF. In DNA form, the CDR3 reads TGTGCCAGCAGCCACGACAGTTACAATGAGCAGTTCTTC. The V gene is TRBV11-2, the J gene TRBJ2-1; maybe TRBD1 (5 bases). From germline, CDR1 is SGHAT and CDR2 FQNNGV. The CDR3 length is 13 residues. V lost 5 bases, J lost 4 bases, and 9 bases lay in between.

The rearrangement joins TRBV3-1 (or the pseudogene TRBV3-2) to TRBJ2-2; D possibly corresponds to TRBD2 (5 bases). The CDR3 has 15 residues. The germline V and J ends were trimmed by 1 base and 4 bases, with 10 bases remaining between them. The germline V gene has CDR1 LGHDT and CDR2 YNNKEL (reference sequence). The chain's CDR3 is CASSQGASGTGELFF. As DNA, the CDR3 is TGTGCCAGCAGCCAAGGGGCAAGCGGCACCGGGGAGCTGTTTTTT.

In DNA form, the CDR3 reads TGTGCCAGCAGTGTCGAGGATAGCTCCTACAATGAGCAGTTCTTC. Its translation is CASSVEDSSYNEQFF. The rearrangement uses TRBV6-4 and TRBJ2-1; the D is unclear. V gave up 4 bases and J gave up 0 bases, with 10 bases separating them. Germline V gives CDR1 MRHNA, CDR2 SNTAGT. The CDR3 covers 15 residues.

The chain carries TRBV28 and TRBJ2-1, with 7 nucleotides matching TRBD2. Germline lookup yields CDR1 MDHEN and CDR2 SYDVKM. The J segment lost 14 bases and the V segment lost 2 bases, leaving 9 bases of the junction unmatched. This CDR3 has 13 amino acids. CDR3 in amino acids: CASSLHLREEKFF. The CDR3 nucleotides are TGTGCCAGCAGTTTACATCTCCGGGAGGAAAAGTTCTTC. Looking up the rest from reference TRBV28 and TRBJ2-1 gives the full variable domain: DVKVTQSSRYLVKRTGEKVFLECVQDMDHENMFWYRQDPGLGLRLIYFSYDVKMKEKGDIPEGYSVSREKKERFSLILESASTNQTSMYLCASSLHLREEKFFGPGTRLTVL.

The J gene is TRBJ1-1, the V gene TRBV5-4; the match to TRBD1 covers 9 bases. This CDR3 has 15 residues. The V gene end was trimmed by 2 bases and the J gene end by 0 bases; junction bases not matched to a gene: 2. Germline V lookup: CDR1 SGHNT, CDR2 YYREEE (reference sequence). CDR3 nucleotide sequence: TGTGCCAGCAGCTTAGACAGGGGGATGAACACTGAAGCTTTCTTT. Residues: CASSLDRGMNTEAFF.

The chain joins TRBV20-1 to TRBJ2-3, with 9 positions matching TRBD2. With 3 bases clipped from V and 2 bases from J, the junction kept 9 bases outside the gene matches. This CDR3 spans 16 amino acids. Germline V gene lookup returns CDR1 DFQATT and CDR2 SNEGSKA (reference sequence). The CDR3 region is CSASRREGDSTDTQYF. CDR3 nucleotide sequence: TGCAGTGCTAGTAGGCGGGAGGGCGATTCCACAGATACGCAGTATTTT.

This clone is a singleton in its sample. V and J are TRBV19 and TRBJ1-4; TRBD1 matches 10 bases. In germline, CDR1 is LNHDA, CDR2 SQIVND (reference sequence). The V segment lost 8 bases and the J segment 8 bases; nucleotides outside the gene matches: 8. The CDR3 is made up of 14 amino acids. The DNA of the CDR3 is TGTGCCAGTGCATCCGGGACAGGGGTCGAAAAACTGTTTTTT. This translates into CASASGTGVEKLFF.

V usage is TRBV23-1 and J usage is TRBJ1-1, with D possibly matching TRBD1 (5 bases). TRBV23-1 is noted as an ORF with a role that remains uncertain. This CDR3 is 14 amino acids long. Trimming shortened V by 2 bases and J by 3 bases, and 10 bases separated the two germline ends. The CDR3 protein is CASSQRKGHTEAFF. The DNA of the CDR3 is TGCGCCAGCAGTCAACGGAAGGGGCACACTGAAGCTTTCTTT.

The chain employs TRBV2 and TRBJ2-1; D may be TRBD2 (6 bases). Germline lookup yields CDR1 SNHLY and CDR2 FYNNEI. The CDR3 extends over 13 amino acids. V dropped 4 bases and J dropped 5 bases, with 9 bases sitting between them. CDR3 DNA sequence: TGTGCCAGCAGTGGGGGACTTAACAATGAGCAGTTCTTC. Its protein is CASSGGLNNEQFF.

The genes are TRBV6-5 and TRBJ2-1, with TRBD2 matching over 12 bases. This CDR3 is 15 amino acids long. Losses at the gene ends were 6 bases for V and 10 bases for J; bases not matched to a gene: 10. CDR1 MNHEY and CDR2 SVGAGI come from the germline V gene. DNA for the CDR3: TGTGCCAGCAGCCGACTAGCGGGGGAACGGGTGGAGCAGTTCTTC. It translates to CASSRLAGERVEQFF.

This CDR3 is CASSQDQDTSYTF. As DNA, the CDR3 is TGTGCCAGCAGCCAAGATCAGGACACCTCCTACACCTTC. The chain joins TRBV4-2 to TRBJ1-2; possibly TRBD1 for D (5 bases). Germline CDR1 and CDR2: LGHNA and YNFKEQ. The V gene lost 0 bases and the J gene lost 10 bases, with 12 bases spanning the gap. The CDR3 extends over 13 amino acids.

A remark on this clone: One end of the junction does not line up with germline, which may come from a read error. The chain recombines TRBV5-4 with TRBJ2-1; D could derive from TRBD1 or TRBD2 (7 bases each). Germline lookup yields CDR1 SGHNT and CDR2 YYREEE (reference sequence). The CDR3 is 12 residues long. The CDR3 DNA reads TGTGCCAGCAGCCGACCGAGGGAGGGACAGCTCTTC. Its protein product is CASSRPREGQLF. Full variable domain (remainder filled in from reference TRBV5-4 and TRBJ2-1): ETGVTQSPTHLIKTRGQQVTLRCSSQSGHNTVSWYQQALGQGPQFIFQYYREEENGRGNFPPRFSGLQFPNYSSELNVNALELDDSALYLCASSRPREGQLFGPGTRLTVL.

CDR3 DNA sequence: TGTGCCACCAGCAGGGAGACAGGGAATGAAAAACTGTTTTTT. Its translation is CATSRETGNEKLFF. The chain has TRBV15 and TRBJ1-4, with 7 positions matching TRBD1. V shed 3 bases and J 5 bases; nucleotides not matched to a gene: 3. CDR1 and CDR2 from the germline V gene are LNHNV and YYDKDF (reference sequence). The CDR3 sequence is 14 residues long.

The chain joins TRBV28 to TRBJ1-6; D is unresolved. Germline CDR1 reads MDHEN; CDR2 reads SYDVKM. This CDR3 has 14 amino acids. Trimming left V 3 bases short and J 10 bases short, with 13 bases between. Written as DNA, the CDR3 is TGTGCCAGCAGTTTGAGACAAGTGAGCTCACCCCTCCACTTT. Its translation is CASSLRQVSSPLHF.

CDR3 protein: CASSLTTGTYGYTF. CDR3 nucleotide sequence: TGTGCCAGCAGCTTAACGACAGGGACTTATGGCTACACCTTC. The V call is TRBV5-4, the J call TRBJ1-2; 7 nucleotides align to TRBD1. CDR3 length: 14 residues. With 2 bases clipped from V and 5 bases from J, the junction kept 6 bases outside the gene matches. CDR1 and CDR2 (germline): SGHNT, YYREEE (reference sequence).